The source of this TCR beta chain is a study of shared clonotypes between healthy human individuals. Looking at the study overall: Every donor yielded three CD4 naive, three CD4 memory, two CD8 naive and one CD8 memory plate. Findings of the study overall: Non-shared clonotypes displayed generation probabilities falling below those of clonotypes present in all four donors. Estimated richness values were generally larger in naive subsets than in memory subsets.

The CDR3 loop spans 15 amino acids. Germline CDR1 SGDLS, CDR2 YYNGEE. V shed 3 bases and J shed 2 bases, with 14 bases lying between them. Positive CCR7 selection of CD45RO-negative cells yielded the naive CD8 cells, and terminally differentiated effector memory CD45RA+ cells were excluded. Healthy HIV-negative adults without recent acute infections or vaccinations served as donors. Sequenced by immunoSEQ multiplex PCR; TCRdb stores in-frame clones only, minus some. The table shows millions of clones, with roughly 95% occurring only once. Details on this clone: The antigen remains unidentified.

The TCR originated in a man aged 18 to 29 in good health. The sample was naive CD8+ T cells sorted from blood. V usage is TRBV9 and J usage is TRBJ1-2; D is uncertain. For the CDR3, the DNA is TGTGCCAGCAGCGCGGACCAGTACTGGAACTATGGCTACACCTTC. This encodes CASSADQYWNYGYTF.